The rows below give T cell receptor beta chains drawn from one sample of a study of T cell clonotyping in hematopoietic cell transplantation. The method was immunoSEQ multiplex PCR; TCRdb's version includes in-frame clones alone and lacks a portion of them. The repertoire consists of about 9,000 clones, with approximately 84% occurring once and the leading ten covering 27%. The specimen was peripheral blood mononuclear cells, collected before stem cell transplant. These receptor sequences come from a woman in her sixties or seventies with acute myeloid leukemia. Some clones in this sample may be carry-over from other donors' samples. CDR3s include the opening cysteine and the closing phenylalanine or tryptophan. Each record gives: CDR3 protein, CDR3 DNA, V gene, clone size, D gene, J gene. A D gene is named only where the DNA matches it firmly. Where a row states a size, it is once, few, many or the class of an expanded clone; other rows omit it.

CASSSWTGGTDTQYF	TGTGCCAGCAGCTCTTGGACAGGGGGGACAGATACGCAGTATTTT	TRBV7-3	NA	TRBD1	TRBJ2-3
CASSNHNEQFF	TGTGCCAGCAGCAATCACAATGAGCAGTTCTTC	TRBV11-3	NA	NA	TRBJ2-1
CASTIRASELRRMGETQYF	TGTGCCAGCACTATTAGGGCTAGCGAGTTACGACGGATGGGGGAGACCCAGTACTTC	TRBV21-1	NA	NA	TRBJ2-5
CASSEGTGGWEEQYF	TGTGCCAGCAGCGAGGGGACAGGGGGCTGGGAAGAGCAGTACTTC	TRBV9	NA	TRBD1	TRBJ2-7
CASSAWGLNQPQHF	TGTGCCAGCAGCGCATGGGGACTTAATCAGCCCCAGCATTTT	TRBV7-6	NA	NA	TRBJ1-5
CASSLTGQGSYEQYF	TGTGCCAGTAGCCTGACCGGACAGGGCTCCTACGAGCAGTACTTC	TRBV19	once	TRBD1	TRBJ2-7
CASSLAGEAGQPQHF	TGCGCCAGCAGCTTGGCCGGGGAAGCGGGCCAGCCCCAGCATTTT	TRBV5-1	few	NA	TRBJ1-5
CAWSEMEETQYF	TGTGCCTGGAGTGAGATGGAAGAGACCCAGTACTTC	TRBV30	NA	NA	TRBJ2-5
CASNFQGANTEAFF	TGTGCCAGCAATTTTCAGGGGGCAAACACTGAAGCTTTCTTT	TRBV27	NA	TRBD1	TRBJ1-1
CASSFGDSNQPQHF	TGTGCCAGCAGTTTCGGGGATAGCAATCAGCCCCAGCATTTT	TRBV6-5	NA	NA	TRBJ1-5
CAWRGSGNTIYF	TGTGCCTGGAGGGGGTCTGGAAACACCATATATTTT	TRBV30	few	NA	TRBJ1-3
CASSFQGADEKLFF	TGTGCCAGCAGTTTTCAGGGGGCAGATGAAAAACTGTTTTTT	TRBV27	NA	TRBD1	TRBJ1-4
CASSLGGIQPQHF	TGTGCCAGCAGCTTAGGGGGGATTCAGCCCCAGCATTTT	TRBV7-2	NA	NA	TRBJ1-5
CASSPSQYEQYF	TGTGCCAGCAGCCCTAGTCAATACGAGCAGTACTTC	TRBV11-2	NA	NA	TRBJ2-7
CASSEADGDEQFF	TGTGCCAGCAGTGAAGCCGATGGGGATGAGCAGTTCTTC	TRBV2	NA	NA	TRBJ2-1
CSVEEAGVNEKLFF	TGCAGCGTTGAAGAAGCAGGGGTGAATGAAAAACTGTTTTTT	TRBV29-1	once	NA	TRBJ1-4
CASSLLGQGFEAFF	TGTGCCAGCAGTTTACTGGGACAGGGCTTTGAAGCTTTCTTT	TRBV6-5	NA	TRBD1	TRBJ1-1
CAWTTGYNTEAFF	TGTGCCTGGACAACAGGGTACAACACTGAAGCTTTCTTT	TRBV30	NA	NA	TRBJ1-1